Shown below are 17 T cell receptor beta chains from a single sample sequenced in a study of T-cell memory formation after mild COVID-19. TCRdb used MiXCR to reprocess the 5' RACE reads, holding one entry per CDR3 protein. The data show 130,000 to 150,000 distinct CDR3 sequences, with around 5.8% seen just once and approximately 2% held by the top ten. Sequencing was carried out using PBMCs or a T cell subset sorted from them (not recorded which). Receptors were obtained from an adult woman who had mild COVID-19 (a few samples of this study predate the infection). Cell type and time point are not known.

This clonotype has more than one count but fewer than ten. This rearrangement joins TRBV5-5 to TRBJ2-1; 16 bases fit TRBD2. CDR1 and CDR2 (germline): SGHKS, YYEKEE (reference sequence). The V gene end was trimmed by 3 bases and the J gene end by 7 bases; junction bases not matched to a gene: 10. This CDR3 region has 18 residues. The CDR3 DNA is TGTGCCAGCAGCTCCCCGGGACTAGCGGGGGGGCCTCATAATGAGCAGTTCTTC. Protein: CASSSPGLAGGPHNEQFF.

This clonotype showed up just a few times. This sequence joins TRBV24-1 and TRBJ1-2; D is ambiguous. The CDR3 sequence is 14 residues long. From germline, CDR1 is KGHDR and CDR2 SFDVKD. Trimming cost V 1 base and J 3 bases, with 8 bases left between them. The CDR3 DNA sequence: TGTGCCACCAGTGATTTAGCGGGAGACTATGGCTACACCTTC. Translated, it gives CATSDLAGDYGYTF.

The genes are TRBV7-3 and TRBJ1-1; D gene ambiguous. Trimming removed 0 bases at V and 5 bases at J, with 7 bases between. The CDR3 is 13 residues long. The germline V gene has CDR1 SGHTA and CDR2 FQGTGA. Here the CDR3 DNA reads TGTGCCAGCAGCTTAACGGCGGGAACTGAAGCTTTCTTT. Encoded protein: CASSLTAGTEAFF.

There are many counts of this clonotype. V usage is TRBV14 and J usage is TRBJ2-2, with 8 bases matching TRBD2. This CDR3 has 15 residues. Unmatched junction bases numbered 5, after V lost 3 bases and J lost 5 bases. The germline CDR1 and CDR2 sequences are SGHDN and FVKESK. CDR3 DNA sequence: TGTGCCAGCAGCCAGGCCGGGACTAGAACCGGGGAGCTGTTTTTT. It codes for CASSQAGTRTGELFF.

This clonotype has ten or more counts. This chain connects TRBV12-3 or TRBV12-4 to TRBJ1-1, with D perhaps matching TRBD1 (5 bases). There are 16 residues in the CDR3. V shed 8 bases and J shed 1 base, with 20 bases lying between them. The CDR3 bases are TGTGCCAGCGAGAATAATGGGGGTCCTAAGAACACTGAAGCTTTCTTT. It translates to CASENNGGPKNTEAFF.

This clonotype was seen more than once but under ten times. The V gene is TRBV5-1, the J gene TRBJ1-4, with 7 bases matching TRBD1. Germline V gene data show CDR1 as SGHRS and CDR2 as YFSETQ. Trimming removed 4 bases from V and 4 bases from J; junction bases left unmatched: 16. CDR3 length: 18 residues. The CDR3 nucleotides are TGCGCCAGCAGCATCCGGACAGGAGGGTACGGGATTAATGAAAAACTGTTTTTT. Protein product: CASSIRTGGYGINEKLFF.

This clonotype was seen ten or more times. The chain uses TRBV20-1 and TRBJ2-7; D uncertain. Germline loops: CDR1 DFQATT, CDR2 SNEGSKA (reference sequence). The CDR3 is made up of 12 amino acids. V was cut by 5 bases and J by 4 bases, with 12 bases left in between. The CDR3 DNA reads as TGCAGTGCTTTAGACCAAACGTACGAGCAGTACTTC. As protein: CSALDQTYEQYF.

By sample fraction, this clonotype is medium-sized. The CDR3 here is CASSLVPGVSYEQYF. The CDR3 DNA is TGCGCCAGCAGCTTGGTGCCAGGGGTCTCCTACGAGCAGTACTTC. The V and J genes are TRBV5-1 and TRBJ2-7; D is perhaps TRBD1 (6 bases). Trimming cost V 0 bases and J 0 bases, with 10 bases left between them. The CDR3 extends over 15 amino acids. Germline lookup yields CDR1 SGHRS and CDR2 YFSETQ.

The gene calls are TRBV6-5 and TRBJ2-7; 11 bases map to TRBD2. The germline V gene has CDR1 MNHEY and CDR2 SVGAGI. The CDR3 totals 16 residues. V gave up 6 bases and J gave up 2 bases; unmatched junction bases: 9. The CDR3: CASSTITSGGPYEQYF. In DNA form, the CDR3 reads TGTGCCAGCAGCACCATAACTAGCGGGGGACCCTACGAGCAGTACTTC.

This clonotype has a handful of counts. The chain is built from TRBV6-5 and TRBJ1-1; tentatively, D is TRBD1 (6 bases). V lost 2 bases and J 3 bases, leaving 16 bases between the germline ends. The CDR3 consists of 16 residues. CDR1 and CDR2 from the germline V gene are MNHEY and SVGAGI. DNA for the CDR3: TGTGCCAGCAGTTACCGCTGGACAGCCCGGGACACTGAAGCTTTCTTT. This translates into CASSYRWTARDTEAFF.

There are many counts of this clonotype. The chain combines TRBV7-9 with TRBJ2-3, with D unclear. The CDR3 runs 14 residues. The V and J ends lost 8 bases and 0 bases respectively, with 12 bases between them. Germline V gene data show CDR1 as SEHNR and CDR2 as FQNEAQ (reference sequence). The CDR3 protein is CASGIIESTDTQYF. The CDR3 nucleotides read TGTGCCAGCGGAATCATCGAAAGCACAGATACGCAGTATTTT.

This sequence joins TRBV29-1 and TRBJ2-1, with D maybe TRBD1 (8 bases). V dropped 7 bases and J dropped 9 bases, with 22 bases sitting between them. This CDR3 is built from 14 residues. Germline V CDR1 and CDR2: SQVTM, ANQGSEA. The CDR3 region has the DNA TGCAGCGGGGGGGGACAGGCAGGCCAGGGTGAGCAGTTCTTC. As protein: CSGGGQAGQGEQFF.

The table lists this clonotype with many counts. The chain employs TRBV27 and TRBJ2-2, with 10 bases identical to TRBD2. The CDR3 runs to 17 residues. Germline CDR1 and CDR2: MNHEY and SMNVEV (reference sequence). The ends lost 6 bases at V and 0 bases at J; junction bases unmatched: 7. CDR3 sequence (DNA): TGTGCCAGCAGCAGGCGAGCGGGAGGGCCGAACACCGGGGAGCTGTTTTTT. This codes for CASSRRAGGPNTGELFF.

This clonotype was counted many times. The V call is TRBV6-6, the J call TRBJ2-3; D ambiguous. CDR1 is MNHNY, CDR2 SVGAGI, per germline (reference sequence). The ends were cut back, 5 bases at V and 7 bases at J, with 7 bases in the middle. The CDR3 length is 11 residues. In nucleotides, the CDR3 is TGTGCCAGCAGTGACACGTATACGCAGTATTTT. Protein sequence: CASSDTYTQYF.

Concerning this clonotype itself: Being one base from a much bigger clone, this may be a read error. CDR3 residues: CSAYRRLGTEAFF. CDR3 nucleotide sequence: TGCAGTGCTTACCGCAGGTTGGGAACTGAAGCTTTCTTT. V and J are TRBV20-1 and TRBJ1-1, with unresolved D. Trimming took off 5 bases at V and 5 bases at J, with 15 bases between the two ends. The germline V gene has CDR1 DFQATT and CDR2 SNEGSKA (reference sequence). CDR3 length equals 13 residues.

The chain has TRBV12-3 or TRBV12-4 and TRBJ2-1; D may be TRBD2 (5 bases). The CDR3 covers 14 residues. V was clipped by 3 bases and J by 12 bases, with 18 bases between them. The CDR3 DNA follows: TGTGCCAGCAGTTTGACGGGATCCCCTTACCGGCAGTTCTTC. This sequence encodes CASSLTGSPYRQFF.

At least ten counts were recorded for this clonotype. The chain recombines TRBV7-9 with TRBJ1-1; TRBD1 might be the D (5 bases). Trimming cost V 5 bases and J 2 bases, with 21 bases left between them. Germline V gene data show CDR1 as SEHNR and CDR2 as FQNEAQ (reference sequence). The CDR3 contains 17 residues. The CDR3 sequence is CASSPGLLGRGNTEAFF. For the CDR3, the DNA is TGTGCCAGCAGCCCTGGGCTCCTCGGGAGGGGCAACACTGAAGCTTTCTTT.